Here is one T cell receptor (beta chain) with its context. Antigen specificity is unknown. Only in-frame clones appear in the TCRdb table, and some are missing; sequencing was by immunoSEQ multiplex PCR. The top ten hold roughly 14% of the sample, which has roughly 12,000 clones, 72% seen once. The data were obtained in a study of T cell clonotyping in hematopoietic cell transplantation. Findings and limits, study-wide: At the given depth, recipient repertoires were over 95% de novo clonotypes.

This CDR3 has 15 residues. CDR1 and CDR2 from the germline V gene are GTSNPN and SVGIG (reference sequence). The V end lost 0 bases, the J end lost 0 bases, and 11 bases lay between the germline ends. The TCR sequence derives from a male patient over 55 who had an allogeneic stem cell transplant from an unrelated donor, so the T cells may come from the graft donor. Some clones in this sample may be carry-over from other donors' samples. Sequencing was performed on peripheral blood mononuclear cells, taken 180 days after allogeneic stem cell transplant. The V call is TRBV30, the J call TRBJ1-2; D may be TRBD1 (5 bases). CDR3 sequence: CAWSVGARANYGYTF. In DNA, the CDR3 is TGTGCCTGGAGTGTAGGGGCGAGAGCTAACTATGGCTACACCTTC.